These T cell receptor beta chains were read from a single sample in a study of cytomegalovirus exposure and HLA in healthy donors. Method: immunoSEQ multiplex PCR; TCRdb's copy keeps in-frame clones and lacks some. The table lists about 160,000 clones, around 80% of them singletons, with 7% to 9.5% in the top ten. Material for sequencing was PBMCs. Source of these receptors: a male donor in good health and CMV-seropositive. Both conserved end residues are part of each CDR3. The order of the fields is clone size, D gene, J gene, V gene, CDR3 DNA, CDR3 protein. D genes are given only for firm matches. Expanded clones get a size class; other rows say once, few or many, or leave the size out.

abundance: NA
d_gene: NA
j_gene: TRBJ1-5
v_gene: TRBV7-6
CDR3nt: TGTGCCAGCAGCCCGGAGTTCAATCAGCCCCAGCATTTT
CDR3aa: CASSPEFNQPQHF

abundance: NA
d_gene: TRBD1
j_gene: TRBJ1-2
v_gene: TRBV28
CDR3nt: TGTGCCAGCAGCCTCCCGGGACAGGGCAATTATGGCTACACCTTC
CDR3aa: CASSLPGQGNYGYTF

abundance: NA
d_gene: TRBD2
j_gene: TRBJ2-1
v_gene: TRBV11-3
CDR3nt: TGTGCCAGCAGCTCCGGCCTAGCGGGAGGGGTAGATGAGCAGTTCTTC
CDR3aa: CASSSGLAGGVDEQFF

abundance: NA
d_gene: TRBD1
j_gene: TRBJ2-5
v_gene: TRBV30
CDR3nt: TGTGCCTGGAGTCAAGGGGGCCGAGAGACCCAGTACTTC
CDR3aa: CAWSQGGRETQYF

abundance: NA
d_gene: NA
j_gene: TRBJ1-3
v_gene: TRBV14
CDR3nt: TGTGCCAGCAGCCAACACCAGGGGTACACCATATATTTT
CDR3aa: CASSQHQGYTIYF

abundance: NA
d_gene: TRBD1
j_gene: TRBJ2-7
v_gene: TRBV5-1
CDR3nt: TGCGCCAGCAGCGCCTCTCCGGGACAGAGCTCCTACGAGCAGTACTTC
CDR3aa: CASSASPGQSSYEQYF

abundance: few
d_gene: NA
j_gene: TRBJ1-1
v_gene: TRBV5-5
CDR3nt: TGTGCCAGCAGCTTGACAGGTCGGAACACTGAAGCTTTCTTT
CDR3aa: CASSLTGRNTEAFF

abundance: NA
d_gene: TRBD2
j_gene: TRBJ2-2
v_gene: TRBV5-4
CDR3nt: TGTGCCAGCAGCCTTCGACTAGCGGGAGGAGCCGGGGAGCTGTTTTTT
CDR3aa: CASSLRLAGGAGELFF

abundance: NA
d_gene: TRBD1
j_gene: TRBJ1-3
v_gene: TRBV9
CDR3nt: TGTGCCAGCAGCTCGTCGACAGGGAGCTCTGGAAACACCATATATTTT
CDR3aa: CASSSSTGSSGNTIYF

abundance: NA
d_gene: NA
j_gene: TRBJ1-2
v_gene: TRBV7-9
CDR3nt: TGTGCCAGCAGCCTCCCCCCCGCGAACTATGGCTACACCTTC
CDR3aa: CASSLPPANYGYTF

abundance: NA
d_gene: TRBD2
j_gene: TRBJ2-5
v_gene: TRBV2
CDR3nt: TGTGCCAGCAGTGGTCAAGGACTAGACGTATACTTC
CDR3aa: CASSGQGLDVYF

abundance: NA
d_gene: TRBD1
j_gene: TRBJ2-1
v_gene: TRBV7-9
CDR3nt: TGTGCCAGCAGCTCCTACAGGGGCCAAGGATACAATGAGCAGTTCTTC
CDR3aa: CASSSYRGQGYNEQFF

abundance: NA
d_gene: NA
j_gene: TRBJ2-2
v_gene: TRBV19
CDR3nt: TGTGCCAGTAGTTCCAGAGCAGGGGCAATCAACACCGGGGAGCTGTTTTTC
CDR3aa: CASSSRAGAINTGELFF

abundance: NA
d_gene: NA
j_gene: TRBJ2-5
v_gene: TRBV30
CDR3nt: TGTGCCTGGGCCTACAGGGTTGGGGAGACCCAGTACTTC
CDR3aa: CAWAYRVGETQYF

abundance: NA
d_gene: TRBD2
j_gene: TRBJ2-1
v_gene: TRBV15
CDR3nt: TGTGCCACCAGCAGAGTGGCCAGCGGGAGCAATGAGCAGTTCTTC
CDR3aa: CATSRVASGSNEQFF

abundance: once
d_gene: NA
j_gene: TRBJ2-7
v_gene: TRBV19
CDR3nt: TGTGCCAGTAGTAGAGCGCCGAGCTCCTACGAGCAGTACTTC
CDR3aa: CASSRAPSSYEQYF

abundance: NA
d_gene: TRBD1
j_gene: TRBJ1-2
v_gene: TRBV6-5
CDR3nt: TGTGCCAGCAGTTACTCGAGGCAGGGGGCATTCTATGGCTACACCTTC
CDR3aa: CASSYSRQGAFYGYTF

abundance: NA
d_gene: TRBD1
j_gene: TRBJ1-3
v_gene: TRBV6-4
CDR3nt: TGTGCCAGCAGTGACAATCGAGACAGGGCATACTCTGGAAACACCATATATTTT
CDR3aa: CASSDNRDRAYSGNTIYF

abundance: once
d_gene: NA
j_gene: TRBJ2-6
v_gene: TRBV9
CDR3nt: TGTGCCAGCAGCGTAGATCGTCAGGGAGGCGGGGCCAACGGCCTGACTTTC
CDR3aa: CASSVDRQGGGANGLTF

abundance: NA
d_gene: TRBD2
j_gene: TRBJ2-7
v_gene: TRBV6-5
CDR3nt: TGTGCCAGCAGGCAGGCTATAGCGGGGGAGCAGTACTTC
CDR3aa: CASRQAIAGEQYF

abundance: few
d_gene: NA
j_gene: TRBJ1-2
v_gene: TRBV6-5
CDR3nt: TGTGCCAGCAGTTACTCGGGGGGGCTGGGGTATGGCTACACCTTC
CDR3aa: CASSYSGGLGYGYTF

abundance: NA
d_gene: TRBD1
j_gene: TRBJ1-4
v_gene: TRBV30
CDR3nt: TGTGCCTGGTCGGAAAGACAGGGGCGAGAAAAACTGTTTTTT
CDR3aa: CAWSERQGREKLFF

abundance: NA
d_gene: NA
j_gene: TRBJ2-7
v_gene: TRBV6-5
CDR3nt: TGTGCCAGCAGTTACAGGGGGGAGGGCGGCGAGCAGTACTTC
CDR3aa: CASSYRGEGGEQYF

abundance: NA
d_gene: TRBD2
j_gene: TRBJ2-1
v_gene: TRBV6-1
CDR3nt: TGTGCCAGCAGTACTAGCGGGGGGTCGCAGTTCTTC
CDR3aa: CASSTSGGSQFF

abundance: few
d_gene: NA
j_gene: TRBJ1-1
v_gene: TRBV5-1
CDR3nt: TGCGCCAGCAGCTTTTTTAGAGGTTTGAACACTGAAGCTTTCTTT
CDR3aa: CASSFFRGLNTEAFF

abundance: NA
d_gene: TRBD1
j_gene: TRBJ2-1
v_gene: TRBV30
CDR3nt: TGTGCCTGGAGTAAACAGGGGTACAATGAGCAGTTCTTC
CDR3aa: CAWSKQGYNEQFF

abundance: NA
d_gene: NA
j_gene: TRBJ2-5
v_gene: TRBV11-3
CDR3nt: TGTGCCAGCAGCGGGGGGGCCGATGAGACCCAGTACTTC
CDR3aa: CASSGGADETQYF

abundance: once
d_gene: NA
j_gene: TRBJ2-1
v_gene: TRBV10-1
CDR3nt: TGCGCCAGCAGTGAGGCGGTTAGCGGAAACAATGAGCAGTTCTTC
CDR3aa: CASSEAVSGNNEQFF

abundance: once
d_gene: TRBD2
j_gene: TRBJ2-7
v_gene: TRBV5-6
CDR3nt: TGTGCCAGCAGCTCCACGTCTAGCGGGAGTGGCAAAAACTTC
CDR3aa: CASSSTSSGSGKNF

abundance: NA
d_gene: TRBD2
j_gene: TRBJ2-7
v_gene: TRBV5-4
CDR3nt: TGTGCCAGCAGCTTGGGGACTAGCGGGGTCTACGAGCAGTACTTC
CDR3aa: CASSLGTSGVYEQYF

abundance: NA
d_gene: TRBD2
j_gene: TRBJ2-1
v_gene: TRBV18
CDR3nt: TGTGCCAGCTCACCTTTAAATTCGGGACTAGCGGGAGGGAGAAACTACAATGAGCAGTTCTTC
CDR3aa: CASSPLNSGLAGGRNYNEQFF

abundance: NA
d_gene: TRBD1
j_gene: TRBJ1-3
v_gene: TRBV5-1
CDR3nt: TGCGCCAGCAGCTTGGGGGACAGGGGCCCCCTGAGTGGAAACACCATATATTTT
CDR3aa: CASSLGDRGPLSGNTIYF

abundance: NA
d_gene: NA
j_gene: TRBJ1-1
v_gene: TRBV30
CDR3nt: TGTGCCTGGAAGACACGGGAAGCTTTCTTT
CDR3aa: CAWKTREAFF

abundance: once
d_gene: TRBD1
j_gene: TRBJ2-1
v_gene: TRBV19
CDR3nt: TGTGCCAGTAGTATTTTGGGCGGGACAGGGAAGTACAATGAGCAGTTCTTC
CDR3aa: CASSILGGTGKYNEQFF

abundance: NA
d_gene: TRBD1
j_gene: TRBJ1-1
v_gene: TRBV5-1
CDR3nt: TGCGCCAGCAGCTTGGGGACAGGACTTTTCACTGAAGCTTTCTTT
CDR3aa: CASSLGTGLFTEAFF

abundance: NA
d_gene: TRBD2
j_gene: TRBJ2-7
v_gene: TRBV9
CDR3nt: TGTGCCAGCAGCCCACTAGCGGGGGGGCCCCTGGAGCAGTACTTC
CDR3aa: CASSPLAGGPLEQYF

abundance: NA
d_gene: NA
j_gene: TRBJ2-7
v_gene: TRBV5-4
CDR3nt: TGTGCCAGCAGCTTGGCGACTAACTCCTACGAGCAGTACTTC
CDR3aa: CASSLATNSYEQYF

abundance: NA
d_gene: NA
j_gene: TRBJ1-1
v_gene: TRBV6-5
CDR3nt: TGTGCCAGCATCCTCAGGGGCACGAGTACTGAAGCTTTCTTT
CDR3aa: CASILRGTSTEAFF

abundance: NA
d_gene: TRBD2
j_gene: TRBJ2-3
v_gene: TRBV19
CDR3nt: TGTGCCAGTTCGGATCAAGGCGGGGGTTACATAGATACGCAGTATTTT
CDR3aa: CASSDQGGGYIDTQYF

abundance: NA
d_gene: NA
j_gene: TRBJ2-5
v_gene: TRBV10-3
CDR3nt: TGTGCCATCAGTGAGGGGCAGGGTGGGACCCAGTACTTC
CDR3aa: CAISEGQGGTQYF

abundance: few
d_gene: NA
j_gene: TRBJ1-5
v_gene: TRBV11-2
CDR3nt: TGTGCCAGCAGCCCAGGTATCGGAACACATCAGCCCCAGCATTTT
CDR3aa: CASSPGIGTHQPQHF

abundance: NA
d_gene: TRBD2
j_gene: TRBJ2-7
v_gene: TRBV7-9
CDR3nt: TGTGCCAGCAGCCCGGGACTAGCGGGAGGCTTGATATCCTACGAGCAGTACTTC
CDR3aa: CASSPGLAGGLISYEQYF

abundance: NA
d_gene: TRBD1
j_gene: TRBJ2-2
v_gene: TRBV19
CDR3nt: TGTGCCAGTAGTATAGTAACAGGGGGCTTTAACACCGGGGAGCTGTTTTTT
CDR3aa: CASSIVTGGFNTGELFF

abundance: NA
d_gene: TRBD2
j_gene: TRBJ2-7
v_gene: TRBV19
CDR3nt: TGTGCCAGTAAACCTAGCGGGAGCTACGAGCAGTACTTC
CDR3aa: CASKPSGSYEQYF

abundance: NA
d_gene: TRBD1
j_gene: TRBJ1-1
v_gene: TRBV5-1
CDR3nt: TGCGCCAGCAGCCCCGGGACAGTTCTGCGAGCTTTCTTT
CDR3aa: CASSPGTVLRAFF

abundance: once
d_gene: NA
j_gene: TRBJ2-7
v_gene: TRBV4-1
CDR3nt: TGCGCCAGCAGCCTACAGGGTTCCTCCTACGAGCAGTACTTC
CDR3aa: CASSLQGSSYEQYF

abundance: NA
d_gene: NA
j_gene: TRBJ2-2
v_gene: TRBV28
CDR3nt: TGTGCCAGCAGTTTTCGGGGCGGGGAGCTGTTTTTT
CDR3aa: CASSFRGGELFF

abundance: NA
d_gene: NA
j_gene: TRBJ2-7
v_gene: TRBV4-1
CDR3nt: TGCGCCAGCAGCCATATTTCCTACGAGCAGTACTTC
CDR3aa: CASSHISYEQYF

abundance: NA
d_gene: NA
j_gene: TRBJ2-1
v_gene: TRBV7-2
CDR3nt: TGTGCCAGCAGCGCCATCGCGGGCGGCCCCTACAATGAGCAGTTCTTC
CDR3aa: CASSAIAGGPYNEQFF